Presented here are 3 T cell receptor beta chains from one specimen sequenced in a study of spatial heterogeneity in lung cancer. Time point of the sample: sample taken at primary tumor resection. Unsorted whole RNA from tumor, nontumor lung or frozen PBMC underwent sequencing. In TCRdb, the 5' RACE reads were re-called with MiXCR into one record per CDR3 protein. The table shows approximately 29,000 distinct CDR3 sequences, with around 9.2% occurring only once. This specimen was PBMCs, taken at surgery. The receptors derive from a female donor with early-stage non-small cell lung cancer.

The V and J genes are TRBV14 and TRBJ2-3, with a weak D call TRBD2 (6 bases). CDR3 length equals 15 residues. The germline CDR1 and CDR2 sequences are SGHDN and FVKESK. Between the trimmed V and J ends, which lost 0 bases and 1 base, there was a span of 8 bases. The CDR3 protein is CASSQEGLRTDTQYF. DNA of the CDR3: TGTGCCAGCAGCCAAGAGGGACTTCGCACAGATACGCAGTATTTT.

This clonotype appeared a few times. The chain combines TRBV10-3 with TRBJ2-7; TRBD2 might be the D (6 bases). The CDR3 is 13 residues long. Germline loops: CDR1 ENHRY, CDR2 SYGVKD. The germline V and J ends were trimmed by 7 bases and 7 bases, with 17 bases remaining between them. The DNA of the CDR3 is TGTGCCATCAACATTAGGGCGAGCGGGGAGCAGTACTTC. This codes for CAINIRASGEQYF.

This clonotype is classed as medium-sized. The chain employs TRBV5-1 and TRBJ2-7, with 8 bases that match TRBD1. With V trimmed by 2 bases and J by 6 bases, 7 bases remained unmatched. Germline CDR1 SGHRS, CDR2 YFSETQ. There are 14 residues in the CDR3. CDR3 sequence (DNA): TGCGCCAGCAGCTTCCAGGGGGCCCTTAGCGAGCAGTACTTC. Translated: CASSFQGALSEQYF.